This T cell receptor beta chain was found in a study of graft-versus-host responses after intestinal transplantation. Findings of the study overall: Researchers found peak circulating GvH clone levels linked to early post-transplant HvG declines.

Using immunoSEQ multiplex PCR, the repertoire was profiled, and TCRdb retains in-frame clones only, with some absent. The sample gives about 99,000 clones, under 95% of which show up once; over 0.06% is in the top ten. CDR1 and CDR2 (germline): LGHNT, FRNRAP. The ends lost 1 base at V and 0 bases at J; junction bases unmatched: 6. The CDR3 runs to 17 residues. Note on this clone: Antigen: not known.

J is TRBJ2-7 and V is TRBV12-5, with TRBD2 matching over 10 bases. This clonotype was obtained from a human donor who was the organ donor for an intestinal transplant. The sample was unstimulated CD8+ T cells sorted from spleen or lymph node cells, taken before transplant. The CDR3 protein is CASGLARTSGYSYEQYF. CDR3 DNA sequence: TGTGCTAGTGGTTTGGCCCGGACTAGCGGTTACTCCTACGAGCAGTACTTC.